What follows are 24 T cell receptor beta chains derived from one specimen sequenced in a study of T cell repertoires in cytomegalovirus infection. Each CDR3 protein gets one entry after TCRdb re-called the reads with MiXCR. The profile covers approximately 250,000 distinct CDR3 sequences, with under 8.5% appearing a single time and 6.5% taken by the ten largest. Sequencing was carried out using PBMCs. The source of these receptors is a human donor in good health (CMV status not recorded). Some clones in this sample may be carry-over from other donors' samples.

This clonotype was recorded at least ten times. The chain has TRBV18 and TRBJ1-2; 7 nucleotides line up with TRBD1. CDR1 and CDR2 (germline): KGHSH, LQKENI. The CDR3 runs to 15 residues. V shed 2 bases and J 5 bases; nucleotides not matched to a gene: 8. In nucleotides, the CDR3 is TGTGCCAGCTCACCAGAAAAGGGGGCGCGGTATGGCTACACCTTC. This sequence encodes CASSPEKGARYGYTF.

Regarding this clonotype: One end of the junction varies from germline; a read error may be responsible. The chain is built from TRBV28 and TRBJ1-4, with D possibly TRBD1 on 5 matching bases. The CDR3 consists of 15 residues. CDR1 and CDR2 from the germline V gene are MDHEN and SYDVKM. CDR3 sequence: CASSRGGLSNEKMFF. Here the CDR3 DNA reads TGTGCCAGCAGTCGGGGCGGCCTGTCTAATGAAAAAATGTTTTTT.

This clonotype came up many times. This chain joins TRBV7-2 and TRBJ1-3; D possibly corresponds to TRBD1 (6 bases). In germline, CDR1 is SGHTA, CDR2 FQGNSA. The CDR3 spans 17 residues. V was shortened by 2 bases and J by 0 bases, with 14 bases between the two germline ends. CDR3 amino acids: CASSLSFGGTSGNTIYF. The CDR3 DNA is TGTGCCAGCAGCTTAAGTTTCGGGGGCACCTCTGGAAACACCATATATTTT.

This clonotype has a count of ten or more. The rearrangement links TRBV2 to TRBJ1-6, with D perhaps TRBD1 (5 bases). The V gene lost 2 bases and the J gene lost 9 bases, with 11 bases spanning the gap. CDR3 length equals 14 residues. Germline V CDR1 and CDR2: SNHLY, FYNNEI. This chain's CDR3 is CASSERPQGSPLHF. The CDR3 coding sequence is TGTGCCAGCAGTGAAAGGCCCCAGGGTTCACCCCTCCACTTT.

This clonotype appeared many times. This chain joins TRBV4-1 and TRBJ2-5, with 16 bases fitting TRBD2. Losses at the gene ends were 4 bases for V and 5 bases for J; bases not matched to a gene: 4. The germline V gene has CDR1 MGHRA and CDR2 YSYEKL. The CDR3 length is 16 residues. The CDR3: CASSPGTSGGAETQYF. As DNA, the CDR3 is TGCGCCAGCAGCCCCGGGACTAGCGGGGGGGCTGAGACCCAGTACTTC.

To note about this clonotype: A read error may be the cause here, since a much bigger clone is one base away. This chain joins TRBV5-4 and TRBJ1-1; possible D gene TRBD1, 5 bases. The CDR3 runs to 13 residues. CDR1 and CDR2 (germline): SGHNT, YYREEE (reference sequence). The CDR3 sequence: CASSPEGHTEAIF. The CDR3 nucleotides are TGTGCCAGCAGCCCAGAGGGGCACACTGAAGCTATCTTT.

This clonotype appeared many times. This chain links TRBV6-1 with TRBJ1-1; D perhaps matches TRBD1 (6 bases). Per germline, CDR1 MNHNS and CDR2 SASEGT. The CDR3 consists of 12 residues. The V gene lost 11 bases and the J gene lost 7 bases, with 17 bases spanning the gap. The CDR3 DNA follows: TGTGCCGGGGGCCAGCGACCGAATGAAGCTTTCTTT. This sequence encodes CAGGQRPNEAFF.

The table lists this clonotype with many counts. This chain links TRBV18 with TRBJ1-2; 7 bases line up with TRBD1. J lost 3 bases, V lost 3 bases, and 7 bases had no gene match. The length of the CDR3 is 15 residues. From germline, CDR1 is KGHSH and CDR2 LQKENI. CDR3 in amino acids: CASSPLRDSDYGYTF. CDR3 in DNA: TGTGCCAGCTCACCGCTCCGGGACAGCGACTATGGCTACACCTTC.

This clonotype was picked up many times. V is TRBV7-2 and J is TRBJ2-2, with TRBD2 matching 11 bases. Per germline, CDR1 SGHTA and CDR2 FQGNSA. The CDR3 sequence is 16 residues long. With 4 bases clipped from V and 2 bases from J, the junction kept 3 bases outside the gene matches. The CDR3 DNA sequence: TGTGCCAGCAGCTATGGACTAGCGGGTAACACCGGGGAGCTGTTTTTT. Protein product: CASSYGLAGNTGELFF.

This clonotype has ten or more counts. CDR3 in amino acids: CATSRDGGEDIQYF. The CDR3 DNA reads TGTGCCACCAGCAGAGATGGGGGGGAAGACATTCAGTACTTC. The V gene is TRBV15, the J gene TRBJ2-4; 7 bases are a match to TRBD2. The CDR3 totals 14 residues. V was clipped by 0 bases and J by 8 bases; unmatched bases: 4. Germline V gene lookup returns CDR1 LNHNV and CDR2 YYDKDF (reference sequence).

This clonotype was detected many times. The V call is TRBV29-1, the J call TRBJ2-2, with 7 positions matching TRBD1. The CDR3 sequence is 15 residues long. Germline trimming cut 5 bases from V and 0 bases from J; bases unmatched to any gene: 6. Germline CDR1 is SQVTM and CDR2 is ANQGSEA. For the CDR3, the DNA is TGCAGCGTTCCGACTACAGGGGCGAACACCGGGGAGCTGTTTTTT. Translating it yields CSVPTTGANTGELFF.

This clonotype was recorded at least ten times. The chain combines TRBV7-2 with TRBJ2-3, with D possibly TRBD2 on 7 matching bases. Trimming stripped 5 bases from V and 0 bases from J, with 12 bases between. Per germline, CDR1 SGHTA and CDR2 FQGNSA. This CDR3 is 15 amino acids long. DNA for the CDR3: TGTGCCAGCAGCCCCGCGGGGGCAAGCACAGATACGCAGTATTTT. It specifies CASSPAGASTDTQYF.

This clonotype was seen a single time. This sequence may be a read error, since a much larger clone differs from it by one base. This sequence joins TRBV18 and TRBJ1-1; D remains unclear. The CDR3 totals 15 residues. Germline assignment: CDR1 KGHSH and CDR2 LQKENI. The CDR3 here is CASSVVTDRNTEALF. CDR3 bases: TGTGCCAGCTCAGTAGTCACGGATAGGAACACTGAAGCTCTCTTT.

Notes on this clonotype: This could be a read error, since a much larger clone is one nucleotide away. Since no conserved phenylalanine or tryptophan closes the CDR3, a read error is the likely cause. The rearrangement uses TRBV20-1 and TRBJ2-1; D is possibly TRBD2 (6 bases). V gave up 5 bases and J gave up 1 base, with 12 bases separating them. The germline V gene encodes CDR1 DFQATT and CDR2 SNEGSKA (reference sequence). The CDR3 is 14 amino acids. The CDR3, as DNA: TGCAGTGCTCCGGGCGGGGCGTCCTACAATGAGCAGTTCATC. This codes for CSAPGGASYNEQFI.

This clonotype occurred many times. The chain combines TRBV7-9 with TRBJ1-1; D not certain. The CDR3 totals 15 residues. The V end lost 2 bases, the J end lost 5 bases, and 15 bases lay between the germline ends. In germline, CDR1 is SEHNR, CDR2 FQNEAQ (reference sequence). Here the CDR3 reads CASSLNGGPDTEAFF. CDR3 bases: TGTGCCAGCAGCTTAAATGGAGGACCGGATACTGAAGCTTTCTTT.

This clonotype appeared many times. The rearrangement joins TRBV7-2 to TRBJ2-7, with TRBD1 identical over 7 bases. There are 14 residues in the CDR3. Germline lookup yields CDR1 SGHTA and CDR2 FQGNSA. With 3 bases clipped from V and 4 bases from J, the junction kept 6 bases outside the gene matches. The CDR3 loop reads CASSFQGETYEQYF. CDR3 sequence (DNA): TGTGCCAGCAGCTTTCAGGGGGAGACGTACGAGCAGTACTTC. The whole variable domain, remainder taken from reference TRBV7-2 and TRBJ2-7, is GAGVSQSPSNKVTEKGKDVELRCDPISGHTALYWYRQSLGQGLEFLIYFQGNSAPDKSGLPSDRFSAERTGGSVSTLTIQRTQQEDSAVYLCASSFQGETYEQYFGPGTRLTVT.

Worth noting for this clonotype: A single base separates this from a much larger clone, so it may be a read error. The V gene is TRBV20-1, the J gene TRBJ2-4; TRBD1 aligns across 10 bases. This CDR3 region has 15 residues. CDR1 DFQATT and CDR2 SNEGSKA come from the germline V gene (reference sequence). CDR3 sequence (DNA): TGCAGTGCTACGGGGGGACAGGGGTTTTCGGACATTCAGTGCTTC. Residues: CSATGGQGFSDIQCF.

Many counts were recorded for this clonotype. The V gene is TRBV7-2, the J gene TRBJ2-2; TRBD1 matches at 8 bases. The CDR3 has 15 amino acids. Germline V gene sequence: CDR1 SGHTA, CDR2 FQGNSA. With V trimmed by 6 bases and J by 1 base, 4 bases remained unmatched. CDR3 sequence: CASSTDRGNTGELFF. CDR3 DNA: TGTGCCAGCAGTACTGACAGGGGGAACACCGGGGAGCTGTTTTTT.

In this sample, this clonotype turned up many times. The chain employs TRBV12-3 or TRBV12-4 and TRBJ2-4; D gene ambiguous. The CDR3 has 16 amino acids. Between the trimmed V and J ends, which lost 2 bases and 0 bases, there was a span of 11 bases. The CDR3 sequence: CASSLPGVLAKNIQYF. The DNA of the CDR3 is TGTGCCAGCAGTTTACCCGGCGTACTAGCCAAAAACATTCAGTACTTC.

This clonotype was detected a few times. This chain's CDR3 is CSVEGGKNGEQFF. Here the CDR3 DNA reads TGCAGCGTTGAAGGGGGGAAGAACGGTGAGCAGTTCTTC. This sequence joins TRBV29-1 and TRBJ2-1; D tentatively fits TRBD1 or TRBD2 (5 bases each). The CDR3 is made up of 13 amino acids. Germline CDR1 SQVTM, CDR2 ANQGSEA. Trimming pared 1 base from V and 9 bases from J, leaving 13 bases between.

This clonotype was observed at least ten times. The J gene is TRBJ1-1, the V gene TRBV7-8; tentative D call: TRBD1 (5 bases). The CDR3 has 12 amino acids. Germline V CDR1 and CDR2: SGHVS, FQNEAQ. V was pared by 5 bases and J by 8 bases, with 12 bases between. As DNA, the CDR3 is TGTGCCAGCAGCCAGGGTAGAGGGGAAGCTTTCTTT. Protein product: CASSQGRGEAFF.

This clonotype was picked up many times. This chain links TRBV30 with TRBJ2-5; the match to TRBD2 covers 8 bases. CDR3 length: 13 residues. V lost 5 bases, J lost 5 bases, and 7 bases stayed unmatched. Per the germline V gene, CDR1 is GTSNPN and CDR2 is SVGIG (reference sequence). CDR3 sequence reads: CAWGFTGGETQYF. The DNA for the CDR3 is TGTGCCTGGGGCTTTACGGGAGGGGAGACCCAGTACTTC.

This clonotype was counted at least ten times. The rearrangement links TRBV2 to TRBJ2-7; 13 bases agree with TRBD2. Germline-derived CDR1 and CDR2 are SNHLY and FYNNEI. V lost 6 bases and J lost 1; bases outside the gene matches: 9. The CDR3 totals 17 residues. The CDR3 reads CASSGGGLAGVSYEQYF. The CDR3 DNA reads TGTGCCAGCAGCGGCGGAGGACTAGCGGGGGTGTCCTACGAGCAGTACTTC.

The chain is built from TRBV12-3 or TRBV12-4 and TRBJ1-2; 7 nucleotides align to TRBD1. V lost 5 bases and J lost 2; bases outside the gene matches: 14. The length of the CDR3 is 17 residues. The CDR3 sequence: CASSLARMDRSNYGYTF. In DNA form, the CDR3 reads TGTGCCAGCAGTCTCGCCCGTATGGACAGGTCCAACTATGGCTACACCTTC.